The source of this T cell receptor (beta chain) is a study of T cells in Graves' hyperthyroidism and ophthalmopathy. CDR1 DFQATT and CDR2 SNEGSKA come from the germline V gene (reference sequence). V lost 5 bases and J lost 10, with 17 bases in between. This CDR3 spans 13 amino acids. Ophthalmopathy patients all had a Clinical Activity Score of at least 3, a NOSPECS grade of at least 4 and disease under 3 months old. RNA transcripts were the template for amplifying TCR beta CDR3 regions. A first-round RT-PCR of the TCR CDR3 used the HTBI primer set. TCRdb used MiXCR to reprocess the multiplex PCR reads, holding one entry per CDR3 protein. The sample holds nearly 250,000 distinct CDR3 sequences; around 17% are singletons and the top ten take around 30%. This clonotype has a single count. It may be a read error: a sequence one base away is much more abundant.

This receptor was identified in a woman in her late teens or twenties with Graves' ophthalmopathy. The chain has TRBV20-1 and TRBJ1-4; possible D gene TRBD1, 6 bases. The sample was blood. CDR3 protein: CSAARGAHIKLFF. In DNA, the CDR3 is TGCAGTGCTGCAAGGGGGGCCCATATAAAACTGTTTTTT.